This T cell receptor (beta chain) was sequenced during a study of blood T cell repertoires in COVID-19. Study details: Nucleic acid was either cDNA or gDNA, and it came from T cells, B-cell-depleted T cells, or PBMCs.

Germline assignment: CDR1 SEHNR and CDR2 FQNEAQ (reference sequence). The V and J ends lost 5 bases and 4 bases, in that order; junction bases with no gene match: 11. CDR3 length equals 19 residues. Source study methods: It was from reference gene primer amplification that nucleated cell counts were estimated. The assay was immunoSEQ multiplex PCR, and TCRdb's table has in-frame clones only and misses some. V, J and clone size are taken as reported in that table, and D and trimming were inferred from the DNA itself. This sample has about 350,000 clones; approximately 89% occur once, and the top ten carry under 5%.

Material: peripheral blood. The receptor was isolated from a woman aged 55-75 years with COVID-19, enrolled during active disease. The gene calls are TRBV7-9 and TRBJ2-1; 16 positions agree with TRBD2. The CDR3 region has the DNA TGTGCCAGCAGCACAGCCGGGACTAGCGGGGGGGCCGAGTACAATGAGCAGTTCTTC. Protein: CASSTAGTSGGAEYNEQFF.